This TCR beta chain comes out of a study of blood T cell repertoires in COVID-19. At the level of the study: The United States, Italy and Spain were the sources of the acute and convalescent COVID-19 samples. The cDNA or gDNA used as material had been derived from T cells, B-cell-depleted T cells, or PBMCs.

The CDR3 length is 14 residues. J lost 5 bases, V lost 7 bases, and 5 bases had no gene match. Germline assignment: CDR1 MNHEY and CDR2 SMNVEV (reference sequence). This table comes from immunoSEQ multiplex PCR, and its TCRdb copy is limited to in-frame clones, with some not included. The sample consists of around 180,000 clones, approximately 74% of them appearing once. This chain links TRBV27 with TRBJ1-5; 10 bases fit TRBD1. The source of this sequence is a woman of 80 years or more with acute or convalescent COVID-19. Sequenced material: peripheral blood. CDR3 DNA: TGTGCCAGCAAACCGGGACAGGGGCATCAGCCCCAGCATTTT. Its translation is CASKPGQGHQPQHF.